This T cell receptor (beta chain) was identified during a study of CD8 T cells in ankylosing spondylitis. Study conclusions and caveats: Several highly homologous variants made up a TCR beta motif, and this motif appeared characteristic of ankylosing spondylitis blood. Reports of some motif variants in reactive arthritis synovial fluid and blood predate this one. Disease-linked clones bore a CD8+ phenotype, appearing relatively rarely in peripheral blood.

On this clonotype itself: Its cognate antigen is unknown.

Each TCR beta library was made by quantitative 5'-RACE that incorporated molecular barcodes. TCRdb ran MiXCR on the 5' RACE reads and lists one entry per CDR3 protein. The table has a few hundred thousand distinct CDR3 sequences, 20% to 25% seen once. The ends lost 5 bases at V and 6 bases at J; junction bases unmatched: 7. CDR3 length: 14 amino acids. Germline CDR1 is SEHNR and CDR2 is FQNEAQ (reference sequence). The clonotype was recovered from a male donor with ankylosing spondylitis. Source material: blood, either unsorted or a sorted T cell fraction (not recorded which). This chain links TRBV7-9 with TRBJ2-3, with 8 nucleotides matching TRBD1. CDR3 loop: CASSLGQGSDTQYF. CDR3 nucleotides: TGTGCCAGCAGCCTCGGACAGGGTTCGGATACGCAGTATTTT.